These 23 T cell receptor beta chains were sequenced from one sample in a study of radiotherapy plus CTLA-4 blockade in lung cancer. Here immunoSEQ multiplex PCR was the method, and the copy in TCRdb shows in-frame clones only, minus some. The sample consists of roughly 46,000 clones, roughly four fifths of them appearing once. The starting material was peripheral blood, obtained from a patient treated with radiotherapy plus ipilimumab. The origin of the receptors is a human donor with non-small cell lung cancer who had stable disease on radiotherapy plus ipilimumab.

The CDR3 DNA follows: TGTGCCAGCAGCTTAGGCTCCGGGGTCGAGGAACCCCAGCATTTT. It is translated as CASSLGSGVEEPQHF. The chain couples TRBV7-8 to TRBJ1-5; no firm D call. The germline CDR1 and CDR2 sequences are SGHVS and FQNEAQ. V was shortened by 1 base and J by 10 bases, with 17 bases between the two germline ends. The CDR3 has 15 amino acids.

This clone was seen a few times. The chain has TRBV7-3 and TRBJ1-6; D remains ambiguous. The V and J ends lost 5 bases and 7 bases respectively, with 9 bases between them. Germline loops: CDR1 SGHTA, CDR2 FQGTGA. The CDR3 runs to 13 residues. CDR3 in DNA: TGTGCCAGCAGCACGGACGTCAATTCACCCCTCCACTTT. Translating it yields CASSTDVNSPLHF.

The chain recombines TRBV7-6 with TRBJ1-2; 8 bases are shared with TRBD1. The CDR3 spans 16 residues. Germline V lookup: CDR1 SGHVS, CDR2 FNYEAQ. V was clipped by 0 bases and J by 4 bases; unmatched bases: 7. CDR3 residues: CASSLAIRDRSYGYTF. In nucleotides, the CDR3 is TGTGCCAGCAGCTTAGCAATCCGGGACAGGAGCTATGGCTACACCTTC.

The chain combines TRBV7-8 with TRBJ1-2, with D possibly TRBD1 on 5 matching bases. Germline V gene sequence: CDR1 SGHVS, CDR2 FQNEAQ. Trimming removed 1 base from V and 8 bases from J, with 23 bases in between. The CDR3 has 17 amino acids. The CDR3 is CASSLGDPGQGQRGYTF. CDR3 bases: TGTGCCAGCAGCTTAGGGGACCCGGGGCAGGGTCAAAGAGGCTACACCTTC.

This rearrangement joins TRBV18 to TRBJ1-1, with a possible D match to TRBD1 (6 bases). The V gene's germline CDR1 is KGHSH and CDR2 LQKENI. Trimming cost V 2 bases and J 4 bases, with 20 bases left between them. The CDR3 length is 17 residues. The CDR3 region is CASSPSVVGRGTTEAFF. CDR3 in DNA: TGTGCCAGCTCACCATCGGTAGTGGGCAGGGGTACCACTGAAGCTTTCTTT.

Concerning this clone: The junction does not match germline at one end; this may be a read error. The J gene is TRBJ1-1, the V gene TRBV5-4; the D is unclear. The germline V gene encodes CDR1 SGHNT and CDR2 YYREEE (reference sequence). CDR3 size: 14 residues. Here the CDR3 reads CASSLFGSADVPSF. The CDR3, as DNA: TGTGCCAGCAGCTTGTTCGGATCCGCGGATGTCCCCTCCTTT.

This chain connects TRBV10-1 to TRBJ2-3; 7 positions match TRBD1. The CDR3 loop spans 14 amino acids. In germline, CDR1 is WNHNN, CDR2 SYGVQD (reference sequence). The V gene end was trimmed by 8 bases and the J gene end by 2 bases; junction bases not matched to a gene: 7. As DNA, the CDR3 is TGCGCCAGCGCCGAAGAGGGGGCCACAGATACGCAGTATTTT. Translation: CASAEEGATDTQYF.

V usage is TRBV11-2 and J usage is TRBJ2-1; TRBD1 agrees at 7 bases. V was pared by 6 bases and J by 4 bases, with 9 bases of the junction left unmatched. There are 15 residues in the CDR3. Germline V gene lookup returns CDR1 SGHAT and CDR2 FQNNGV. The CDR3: CASSLQGQGYNEQFF. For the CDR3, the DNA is TGTGCCAGCAGTTTACAGGGGCAAGGGTACAATGAGCAGTTCTTC.

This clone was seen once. The CDR3 coding sequence is TGTGCCAGCAGCTTTGGACCCGCCTCGAGGGGTCAGCCCCAGCATTTT. This encodes CASSFGPASRGQPQHF. The genes are TRBV7-9 and TRBJ1-5; TRBD1 is a possible D gene (5 bases). Germline V CDR1 and CDR2: SEHNR, FQNEAQ (reference sequence). V was cut by 3 bases and J by 6 bases, with 18 bases left in between. CDR3 size: 16 residues.

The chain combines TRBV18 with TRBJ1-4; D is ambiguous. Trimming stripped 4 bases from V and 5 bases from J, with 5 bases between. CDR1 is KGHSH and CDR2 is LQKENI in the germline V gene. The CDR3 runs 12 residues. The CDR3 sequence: CASSLGNEKLFF. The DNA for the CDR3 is TGTGCCAGCTCACTTGGAAATGAAAAACTGTTTTTT.

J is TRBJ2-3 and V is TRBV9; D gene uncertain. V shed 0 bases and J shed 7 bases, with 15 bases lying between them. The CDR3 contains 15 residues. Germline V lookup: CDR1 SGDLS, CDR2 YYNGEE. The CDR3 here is CASSVGLYSANTQYF. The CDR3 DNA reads TGTGCCAGCAGCGTAGGATTGTACTCAGCAAATACGCAGTATTTT. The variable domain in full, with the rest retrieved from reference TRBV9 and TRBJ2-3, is DSGVTQTPKHLITATGQRVTLRCSPRSGDLSVYWYQQSLDQGLQFLIQYYNGEERAKGNILERFSAQQFPDLHSELNLSSLELGDSALYFCASSVGLYSANTQYFGPGTRLTVL.

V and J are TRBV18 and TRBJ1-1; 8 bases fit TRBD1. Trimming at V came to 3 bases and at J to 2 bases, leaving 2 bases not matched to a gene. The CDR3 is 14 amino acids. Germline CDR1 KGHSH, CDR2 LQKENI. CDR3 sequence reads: CASSPDRVNTEAFF. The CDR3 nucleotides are TGTGCCAGCTCACCGGACAGGGTCAACACTGAAGCTTTCTTT.

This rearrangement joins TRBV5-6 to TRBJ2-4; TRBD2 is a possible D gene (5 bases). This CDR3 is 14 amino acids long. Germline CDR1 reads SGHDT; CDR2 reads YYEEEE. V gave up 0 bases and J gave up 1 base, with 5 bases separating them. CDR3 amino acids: CASSLGEAKNIQYF. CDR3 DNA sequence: TGTGCCAGCAGCTTGGGGGAGGCCAAAAACATTCAGTACTTC.

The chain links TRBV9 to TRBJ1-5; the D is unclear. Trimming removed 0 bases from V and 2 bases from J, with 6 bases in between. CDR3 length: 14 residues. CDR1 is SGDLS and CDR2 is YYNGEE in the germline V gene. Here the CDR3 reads CASSVEGGNQPQHF. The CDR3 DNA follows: TGTGCCAGCAGCGTAGAAGGAGGCAATCAGCCCCAGCATTTT.

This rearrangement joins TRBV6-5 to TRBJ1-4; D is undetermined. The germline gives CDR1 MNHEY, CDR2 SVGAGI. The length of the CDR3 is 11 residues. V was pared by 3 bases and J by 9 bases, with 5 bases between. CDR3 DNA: TGTGCCAGCAGTTATGAACAAAAACTGTTTTTT. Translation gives CASSYEQKLFF.

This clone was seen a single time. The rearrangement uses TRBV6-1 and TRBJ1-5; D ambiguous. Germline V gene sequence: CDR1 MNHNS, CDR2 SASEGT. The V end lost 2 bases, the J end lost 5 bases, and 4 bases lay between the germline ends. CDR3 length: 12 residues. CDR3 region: CASSERYQPQHF. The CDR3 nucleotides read TGTGCCAGCAGTGAAAGATATCAGCCCCAGCATTTT.

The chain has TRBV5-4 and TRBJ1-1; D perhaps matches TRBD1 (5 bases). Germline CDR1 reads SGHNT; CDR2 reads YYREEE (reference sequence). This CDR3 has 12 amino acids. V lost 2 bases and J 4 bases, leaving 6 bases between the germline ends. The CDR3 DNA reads TGTGCCAGCAGCTTCGGGGGCACTGAAGCTTTCTTT. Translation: CASSFGGTEAFF.

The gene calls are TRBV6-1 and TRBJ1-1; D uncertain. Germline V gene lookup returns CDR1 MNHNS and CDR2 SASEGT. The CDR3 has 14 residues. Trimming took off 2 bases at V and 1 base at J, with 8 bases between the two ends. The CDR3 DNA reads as TGTGCCAGCAGTGAATTTGGAGGGAACACTGAAGCTTTCTTT. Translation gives CASSEFGGNTEAFF.

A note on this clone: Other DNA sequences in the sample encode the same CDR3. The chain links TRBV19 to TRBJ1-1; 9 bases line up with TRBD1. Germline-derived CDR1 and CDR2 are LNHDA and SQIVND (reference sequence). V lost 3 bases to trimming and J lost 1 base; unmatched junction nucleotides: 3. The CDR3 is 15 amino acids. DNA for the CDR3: TGTGCCAGTAGTATTCGGGGACAGGGGAACACTGAAGCTTTCTTT. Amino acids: CASSIRGQGNTEAFF.

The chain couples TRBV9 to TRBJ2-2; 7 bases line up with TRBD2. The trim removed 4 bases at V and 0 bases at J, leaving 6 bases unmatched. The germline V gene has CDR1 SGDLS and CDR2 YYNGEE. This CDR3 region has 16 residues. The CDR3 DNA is TGTGCCAGCAGCCTATTCGGGGGGACGAACACCGGGGAGCTGTTTTTT. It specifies CASSLFGGTNTGELFF. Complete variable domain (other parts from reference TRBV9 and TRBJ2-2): DSGVTQTPKHLITATGQRVTLRCSPRSGDLSVYWYQQSLDQGLQFLIQYYNGEERAKGNILERFSAQQFPDLHSELNLSSLELGDSALYFCASSLFGGTNTGELFFGEGSRLTVL.

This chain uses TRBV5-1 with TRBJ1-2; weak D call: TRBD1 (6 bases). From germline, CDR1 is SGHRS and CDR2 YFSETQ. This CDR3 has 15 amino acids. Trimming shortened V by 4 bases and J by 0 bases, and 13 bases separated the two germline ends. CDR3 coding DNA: TGCGCCAGCAGCCCTGGGGGGGCATCTAACTATGGCTACACCTTC. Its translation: CASSPGGASNYGYTF.

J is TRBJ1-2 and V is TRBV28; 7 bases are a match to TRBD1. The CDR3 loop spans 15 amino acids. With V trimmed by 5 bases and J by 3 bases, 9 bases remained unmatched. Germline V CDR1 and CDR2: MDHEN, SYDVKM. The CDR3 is CASSSSGTAYYGYTF. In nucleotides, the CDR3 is TGTGCCAGCAGTAGTTCCGGGACAGCTTACTATGGCTACACCTTC.

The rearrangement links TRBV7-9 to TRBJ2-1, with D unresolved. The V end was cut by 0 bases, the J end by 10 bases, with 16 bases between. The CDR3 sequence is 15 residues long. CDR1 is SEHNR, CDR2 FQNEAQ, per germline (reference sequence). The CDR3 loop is CASSLAISGRDEQFF. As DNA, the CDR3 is TGTGCCAGCAGCTTAGCCATCTCCGGACGAGACGAGCAGTTCTTC. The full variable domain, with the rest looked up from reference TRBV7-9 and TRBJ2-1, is DTGVSQNPRHKITKRGQNVTFRCDPISEHNRLYWYRQTLGQGPEFLTYFQNEAQLEKSRLLSDRFSAERPKGSFSTLEIQRTEQGDSAMYLCASSLAISGRDEQFFGPGTRLTVL.